The 21 T cell receptor beta chains below were found in one sample sequenced in a study of T cell changes during pregnancy in multiple sclerosis. Sequencing was performed with immunoSEQ multiplex PCR; in TCRdb, only in-frame clones are kept and a portion is missing. The repertoire consists of some 50,000 clones, with 75% to 95% occurring once and the leading ten covering 2.9%. The material sequenced was CD8+ T cells from peripheral blood mononuclear cells, taken in the second trimester of pregnancy. The receptors here all came from a female donor with multiple sclerosis, enrolled in a pregnancy study.

The CDR3 sequence is CASSQGAEPHTQYF. The CDR3 DNA follows: TGCGCCAGCAGCCAAGGAGCCGAACCCCATACGCAGTATTTT. The chain links TRBV4-1 to TRBJ2-3; D unresolved. The germline V gene encodes CDR1 MGHRA and CDR2 YSYEKL. V was cut by 1 base and J by 7 bases, with 12 bases left in between. This CDR3 is built from 14 residues.

This clone was detected once. DNA for the CDR3: TGTGCCAGCAGCGGACAGGGGGACAAAAAGTATGGCTACACCTTC. Translating it yields CASSGQGDKKYGYTF. The rearrangement links TRBV9 to TRBJ1-2, with TRBD1 matching over 9 bases. Trimming at V came to 3 bases and at J to 5 bases, leaving 8 bases not matched to a gene. CDR3 length: 15 amino acids. CDR1 SGDLS and CDR2 YYNGEE come from the germline V gene.

This chain uses TRBV9 with TRBJ2-2; 8 positions agree with TRBD2. Germline CDR1 SGDLS, CDR2 YYNGEE. Losses at the gene ends were 0 bases for V and 5 bases for J; bases not matched to a gene: 9. The CDR3 consists of 17 residues. This chain's CDR3 is CASSVVVRGGLTGELFF. In DNA, the CDR3 is TGTGCCAGCAGCGTAGTGGTGCGCGGGGGGCTTACCGGGGAGCTGTTTTTT.

This chain uses TRBV19 with TRBJ1-1, with D tentatively TRBD1 (5 bases). V shed 4 bases and J shed 3 bases, with 9 bases lying between them. Per the germline V gene, CDR1 is LNHDA and CDR2 is SQIVND (reference sequence). This CDR3 is built from 13 residues. CDR3 loop: CASSNRGYTEAFF. The CDR3 coding sequence is TGTGCCAGTAGTAACCGGGGGTACACTGAAGCTTTCTTT.

The chain has TRBV5-6 and TRBJ1-1; possible D gene TRBD1, 6 bases. Germline CDR1 SGHDT, CDR2 YYEEEE. The CDR3 totals 12 residues. V was shortened by 3 bases and J by 8 bases, with 11 bases between the two germline ends. The CDR3 DNA reads TGTGCCAGCAGCTGGGGGACATCCGAAGCTTTCTTT. Amino acids: CASSWGTSEAFF.

The chain carries TRBV5-1 and TRBJ1-3; D is uncertain. V was pared by 0 bases and J by 4 bases, with 8 bases between. CDR1 is SGHRS and CDR2 is YFSETQ in the germline V gene. There are 14 residues in the CDR3. CDR3: CASSLDSLGNTIYF. The CDR3 DNA reads as TGCGCCAGCAGCTTGGATTCTCTCGGAAACACCATATATTTT.

The chain recombines TRBV19 with TRBJ2-1; 10 bases match TRBD2. V trimming: 3 bases; J trimming: 7 bases; junction bases outside the gene matches: 9. The CDR3 is 16 amino acids. Per the germline V gene, CDR1 is LNHDA and CDR2 is SQIVND (reference sequence). The CDR3 here is CASSIFSGGAANEQFF. CDR3 sequence (DNA): TGTGCCAGTAGTATTTTCAGCGGGGGGGCCGCTAATGAGCAGTTCTTC. Looking up the rest from reference TRBV19 and TRBJ2-1 gives the full variable domain: DGGITQSPKYLFRKEGQNVTLSCEQNLNHDAMYWYRQDPGQGLRLIYYSQIVNDFQKGDIAEGYSVSREKKESFPLTVTSAQKNPTAFYLCASSIFSGGAANEQFFGPGTRLTVL.

In this sample, this clone turned up once. The chain links TRBV6-6 to TRBJ1-2; D is ambiguous. This CDR3 region has 14 residues. V was pared by 7 bases and J by 3 bases, with 15 bases between. Looked up from germline, CDR1 is MNHNY and CDR2 is SVGAGI (reference sequence). The CDR3 loop reads CASIVASQDYGYTF. CDR3 DNA: TGTGCCAGCATCGTAGCCTCACAAGACTATGGCTACACCTTC.

The V call is TRBV5-6, the J call TRBJ1-4, with 11 bases lining up with TRBD1. After removal of 4 bases from V and 0 bases from J, the junction contained 5 bases not matched to a gene. CDR3 length: 17 residues. Germline lookup yields CDR1 SGHDT and CDR2 YYEEEE. CDR3 in DNA: TGTGCCAGCAGCACCCCGGGACAGGGGGCAACTAATGAAAAACTGTTTTTT. The encoded protein is CASSTPGQGATNEKLFF.

This chain uses TRBV7-3 with TRBJ1-4; a weak D match, TRBD1 (6 bases). With 4 bases removed from V and 7 bases from J, the gap between germline ends came to 16 bases. This CDR3 is built from 15 residues. Germline CDR1 and CDR2: SGHTA and FQGTGA. CDR3 nucleotides: TGTGCCAGCAGCTCGGCGGGGGGCGCAGGTGAAAAACTGTTTTTT. As protein: CASSSAGGAGEKLFF.

The chain employs TRBV14 and TRBJ2-1, with 9 nucleotides matching TRBD1. The CDR3 contains 16 residues. The trim removed 4 bases at V and 4 bases at J, leaving 8 bases unmatched. From germline, CDR1 is SGHDN and CDR2 FVKESK. The CDR3 DNA follows: TGTGCCAGCAGCCCATTCGGGGACAGGGAGTACAATGAGCAGTTCTTC. This codes for CASSPFGDREYNEQFF.

The J gene is TRBJ2-7, the V gene TRBV15; tentatively, D is TRBD1 (6 bases). V was shortened by 5 bases and J by 2 bases, with 13 bases between the two germline ends. From germline, CDR1 is LNHNV and CDR2 YYDKDF (reference sequence). The CDR3 covers 14 residues. CDR3 DNA: TGTGCCACCAGCCCGACAGGCCTCCCCTACGAGCAGTACTTC. Amino acids: CATSPTGLPYEQYF.

This chain links TRBV30 with TRBJ1-1, with 8 bases lining up with TRBD1. V dropped 4 bases and J dropped 1; count of bases not matched to a gene: 11. CDR1 and CDR2 from the germline V gene are GTSNPN and SVGIG (reference sequence). The length of the CDR3 is 16 residues. CDR3 in DNA: TGTGCCTGGAACCGGGACAGGTGGGGAGGGAACACTGAAGCTTTCTTT. This translates into CAWNRDRWGGNTEAFF.

This sequence joins TRBV11-2 and TRBJ2-5; D may be TRBD1 (6 bases). Trimming shortened V by 5 bases and J by 5 bases, and 18 bases separated the two germline ends. Germline V lookup: CDR1 SGHAT, CDR2 FQNNGV. This CDR3 contains 15 residues. CDR3: CASSPGQRQRETQYF. DNA of the CDR3: TGTGCCAGCAGCCCCGGACAGCGGCAGAGGGAGACCCAGTACTTC. The whole variable domain, filled in from reference TRBV11-2 and TRBJ2-5, reads EAGVAQSPRYKIIEKRQSVAFWCNPISGHATLYWYQQILGQGPKLLIQFQNNGVVDDSQLPKDRFSAERLKGVDSTLKIQPAKLEDSAVYLCASSPGQRQRETQYFGPGTRLLVL.

The chain has TRBV7-9 and TRBJ2-5; 7 bases map to TRBD1. The CDR3 contains 17 residues. Germline V gives CDR1 SEHNR, CDR2 FQNEAQ (reference sequence). Trimming removed 0 bases from V and 1 base from J; junction bases left unmatched: 8. The CDR3, as DNA: TGTGCCAGCAGCTTAGCCGATCACAGGGGTTTCCAAGAGACCCAGTACTTC. It specifies CASSLADHRGFQETQYF.

The table lists this clone with a few counts. The chain couples TRBV4-1 to TRBJ1-5; 9 bases match TRBD1. The CDR3 is 16 amino acids. Germline assignment: CDR1 MGHRA and CDR2 YSYEKL. Germline trimming cut 4 bases from V and 3 bases from J; bases unmatched to any gene: 7. Here the CDR3 DNA reads TGCGCCAGCAGCCGAGCATGGACAGGGGACAATCAGCCCCAGCATTTT. Translated, it gives CASSRAWTGDNQPQHF.

As for this clone: The junction differs from germline at one of its ends, possibly a read error. The same CDR3 is also encoded by other DNA sequences in this sample. The chain is built from TRBV13 and TRBJ2-7, with D possibly being TRBD1 (6 bases). CDR1 PRHDT and CDR2 FYEKMQ come from the germline V gene (reference sequence). This CDR3 has 14 residues. For the CDR3, the DNA is TGCGCCAGCAGCTCCCGGGACACGACCTACGAGCAGTACTTC. Translation: CASSSRDTTYEQYF.

V and J are TRBV29-1 and TRBJ2-2; D uncertain. This CDR3 has 12 residues. The germline V and J ends were trimmed by 2 bases and 3 bases, with 4 bases remaining between them. The germline V gene has CDR1 SQVTM and CDR2 ANQGSEA. CDR3 loop: CSVELDTGELFF. The CDR3 nucleotides are TGCAGCGTTGAACTAGACACCGGGGAGCTGTTTTTT.

CDR3 region: CASSLGGGYQPQHF. The CDR3, as DNA: TGTGCCAGCAGCCTAGGGGGGGGATATCAGCCCCAGCATTTT. The genes are TRBV7-9 and TRBJ1-5; weak D call: TRBD1 (6 bases). Germline V lookup: CDR1 SEHNR, CDR2 FQNEAQ (reference sequence). CDR3 length equals 14 residues. V was clipped by 5 bases and J by 5 bases, with 13 bases between them.

This clone is a singleton in its sample. This chain uses TRBV27 with TRBJ1-4, with D uncertain. CDR3 length: 15 amino acids. Germline V gene sequence: CDR1 MNHEY, CDR2 SMNVEV (reference sequence). Trimming cost V 5 bases and J 4 bases, with 14 bases left between them. CDR3 protein: CASSPHNSVNEKLFF. The DNA of the CDR3 is TGTGCCAGCAGTCCGCACAATTCAGTTAATGAAAAACTGTTTTTT. Full variable domain (outside the CDR3, taken from reference TRBV27 and TRBJ1-4): EAQVTQNPRYLITVTGKKLTVTCSQNMNHEYMSWYRQDPGLGLRQIYYSMNVEVTDKGDVPEGYKVSRKEKRNFPLILESPSPNQTSLYFCASSPHNSVNEKLFFGSGTQLSVL.

J is TRBJ2-1 and V is TRBV7-3, with a tentative D call TRBD1 (7 bases). Per the germline V gene, CDR1 is SGHTA and CDR2 is FQGTGA. The CDR3 spans 15 residues. V lost 5 bases and J lost 6, with 17 bases in between. DNA of the CDR3: TGTGCCAGCAGCCAGGGGGGACTGGCCCTCAATGAGCAGTTCTTC. This codes for CASSQGGLALNEQFF.